Listed below are T cell receptor beta chains from one sample, sequenced in a study of blood T cell repertoires in COVID-19. Clones were sequenced by immunoSEQ multiplex PCR, and TCRdb holds only the in-frame ones, with some missing. The table includes 35,000 to 50,000 clones, roughly 87% detected once. The sample comprised peripheral blood. The receptors derive from a man aged 60 to 75 with active COVID-19. Both conserved end residues are part of each CDR3. A D gene is named only where the DNA matches it firmly. Expanded clones get a size class; other rows say once, few or many, or leave the size out.

>TRBD1|TRBJ1-6|few|TRBV5-5
CASRMTGDYNSPLHF
TGTGCCAGCAGAATGACAGGGGACTATAATTCACCCCTCCACTTT
>.|TRBJ2-3|.|TRBV5-1
CASSLDVGGATDTQYF
TGCGCCAGCAGCTTGGATGTCGGCGGGGCCACGGATACGCAGTATTTT
>.|TRBJ1-5|.|TRBV20-1
CSASFGGRVNQPQHF
TGCAGTGCTAGTTTCGGGGGACGCGTCAATCAGCCCCAGCATTTT
>.|TRBJ1-1|.|TRBV18
CASSPEQVTEAFF
TGTGCCAGCTCCCCCGAACAGGTCACTGAAGCTTTCTTT
>.|TRBJ2-1|.|TRBV19
CASSIPQNEQFF
TGTGCCAGTAGTATCCCCCAGAATGAGCAGTTCTTC
>.|TRBJ2-1|.|TRBV7-5
CARSSGQPNTVEQFF
TGTGCCAGAAGCTCGGGACAGCCAAATACCGTTGAGCAGTTCTTC
>.|TRBJ2-3|.|TRBV5-4
CASSLAKRATSTDTQYF
TGTGCCAGCAGCTTGGCGAAGCGGGCCACTAGCACAGATACGCAGTATTTT
>.|TRBJ2-3|.|TRBV14
CASSQETGPPDTQYF
TGTGCCAGCAGCCAAGAAACAGGGCCCCCAGATACGCAGTATTTT
>.|TRBJ1-1|.|TRBV10-3
CAISEYGQNTEAFF
TGTGCCATCAGTGAGTATGGACAGAACACTGAAGCTTTCTTT
>TRBD1|TRBJ1-1|.|TRBV5-6
CASSLAGGDRGASEDEAFF
TGTGCCAGCAGCTTGGCCGGAGGGGACAGGGGAGCTTCGGAGGATGAAGCTTTCTTT
>TRBD1|TRBJ2-1|.|TRBV7-3
CASSLAGTGGGNEQFF
TGTGCCAGCAGCCTAGCCGGGACAGGGGGCGGGAATGAGCAGTTCTTC
>.|TRBJ1-4|.|TRBV5-1
CASSGGAPSGEKLFF
TGCGCCAGCAGCGGTGGAGCACCCTCCGGTGAAAAACTGTTTTTT
>TRBD2|TRBJ2-1|.|TRBV4-1
CASSQDFGLAGSNEQFF
TGCGCCAGCAGCCAAGACTTCGGACTAGCGGGAAGCAATGAGCAGTTCTTC
>TRBD2|TRBJ2-6|.|TRBV9
CASSALAGAGANVLTF
TGTGCCAGCAGCGCCCTCGCGGGGGCTGGGGCCAACGTCCTGACTTTC
>.|TRBJ1-2|few|TRBV6-1
CASSEFSIDGYTF
TGTGCCAGCAGTGAATTCTCAATAGATGGCTACACCTTC
>.|TRBJ1-4|.|TRBV28
CASSLQGSNEKLFF
TGTGCCAGCAGCCTACAGGGATCTAATGAAAAACTGTTTTTT
>.|TRBJ1-2|.|TRBV3-1/TRBV3-2
CASSQEEGWYGYTF
TGTGCCAGCAGCCAAGAAGAGGGCTGGTATGGCTACACCTTC
>.|TRBJ2-7|.|TRBV15
CATSSGRHREQYF
TGTGCCACCAGCTCCGGACGGCACAGGGAGCAGTACTTC
>.|TRBJ1-1|.|TRBV29-1
CSITENTEAFF
TGCAGCATAACAGAGAACACTGAAGCTTTCTTT
>.|TRBJ1-2|.|TRBV18
CASSQQGDGYTF
TGTGCCAGCTCACAACAGGGAGATGGCTACACCTTC
>.|TRBJ2-7|.|TRBV7-2
CASTPFYGGASYEQYF
TGTGCCAGCACCCCATTTTACGGAGGGGCCTCCTACGAGCAGTACTTC
>TRBD1|TRBJ1-1|.|TRBV4-1
CASSQRRTGGIGGTEAFF
TGCGCCAGCAGCCAACGCCGCACAGGGGGCATCGGAGGGACTGAAGCTTTCTTT
>TRBD1|TRBJ1-4|.|TRBV5-5
CASSLLGDRAEKLFF
TGTGCCAGCAGTCTCCTCGGGGACAGGGCTGAAAAACTGTTTTTT
>TRBD1|TRBJ2-2|.|TRBV5-1
CASSLGQGATGELFF
TGCGCCAGCAGCTTGGGTCAGGGGGCCACCGGGGAGCTGTTTTTT
>TRBD1|TRBJ1-2|.|TRBV4-2
CASSQAGGAGGNYGYTF
TGTGCCAGCAGCCAAGCCGGTGGGGCAGGGGGCAACTATGGCTACACCTTC
>.|TRBJ2-3|once|TRBV10-2
CASRRGRTSTDTQYF
TGCGCCAGCAGAAGGGGTAGAACTAGCACAGATACGCAGTATTTT
>.|TRBJ2-1|.|TRBV10-3
CAISDPGTFINEQFF
TGTGCCATCAGTGATCCCGGGACTTTTATCAATGAGCAGTTCTTC
>TRBD1|TRBJ1-4|.|TRBV19
CASSIAGQGNEKLFF
TGTGCCAGTAGTATAGCGGGACAGGGGAATGAAAAACTGTTTTTT
>.|TRBJ2-7|many|TRBV12-3/TRBV12-4
CASSFHSYEQYF
TGTGCCAGCAGTTTCCACTCCTACGAGCAGTACTTC
>.|TRBJ1-5|.|TRBV6-6
CASSTNSGTRPQHF
TGTGCCAGCAGTACAAACAGCGGGACAAGGCCCCAGCATTTT
>.|TRBJ2-3|once|TRBV11-2
CASSPKTDTQYF
TGTGCCAGCAGCCCCAAAACAGATACGCAGTATTTT
>.|TRBJ1-6|few|TRBV2
CASSAAGSSPLHF
TGTGCCAGCAGCGCAGCCGGGAGTTCACCCCTCCACTTT
>.|TRBJ1-2|.|TRBV7-3
CASSRGRDVPGDNSYGYTF
TGTGCCAGCAGCCGAGGGAGGGATGTTCCAGGGGATAATAGCTATGGCTACACCTTC
>TRBD1|TRBJ2-5|.|TRBV11-2
CASSLEGTGMKTQYF
TGTGCCAGCAGCTTAGAGGGGACAGGGATGAAGACCCAGTACTTC
>.|TRBJ1-3|.|TRBV9
CASSVWQSGNTIYF
TGTGCCAGCAGCGTATGGCAGTCTGGAAACACCATATATTTT
>.|TRBJ1-6|.|TRBV7-2
CASSLRGSNNSPLHF
TGTGCCAGCAGCTTACGGGGTTCGAATAATTCACCCCTCCACTTT
>TRBD2|TRBJ2-7|.|TRBV28
CASKGEGRGSYEQYF
TGTGCCAGCAAAGGGGAGGGGCGAGGATCCTACGAGCAGTACTTC
>TRBD1|TRBJ2-5|.|TRBV6-2/TRBV6-3
CASSYRRTGQVGTQYF
TGTGCCAGCAGTTACCGCCGGACAGGGCAAGTCGGGACCCAGTACTTC
>TRBD1|TRBJ1-2|.|TRBV6-6
CASSTGQENGYTF
TGTGCCAGCAGTACCGGACAGGAGAATGGCTACACCTTC
>.|TRBJ1-6|.|TRBV6-5
CASNLGQTNSPLHF
TGTGCCAGTAATCTTGGACAGACCAATTCACCCCTCCACTTT
>.|TRBJ1-2|.|TRBV29-1
CSVEVAAPLYGYTF
TGCAGCGTTGAAGTGGCCGCACCCCTCTATGGCTACACCTTC
>.|TRBJ1-6|.|TRBV7-8
CASSPAAGENSPLHF
TGTGCCAGCAGCCCGGCGGCGGGCGAGAATTCACCCCTCCACTTT
>TRBD1|TRBJ1-5|.|TRBV5-1
CASSLGDSLNQPQHF
TGCGCCAGCAGCTTGGGGGACAGTCTCAATCAGCCCCAGCATTTT
>.|TRBJ2-2|.|TRBV5-5
CASSFEVLGELFF
TGTGCCAGCAGCTTCGAGGTTCTCGGGGAGCTGTTTTTT
>.|TRBJ2-7|.|TRBV5-6
CASQPGHGSYEQYF
TGTGCCAGCCAACCGGGACATGGCTCCTACGAGCAGTACTTC
>TRBD1|TRBJ2-7|.|TRBV4-1
CASSQLRDRTYEQYF
TGCGCCAGCAGCCAACTCCGGGACAGGACCTACGAGCAGTACTTC
>TRBD1|TRBJ1-6|.|TRBV19
CATSTGATSYNSPLHF
TGTGCCACCTCGACAGGGGCGACCTCCTATAATTCACCCCTCCACTTT
>.|TRBJ1-5|.|TRBV28
CASSLGGYGNQPQHF
TGTGCCAGCAGTTTAGGAGGGTATGGCAATCAGCCCCAGCATTTT
>.|TRBJ2-3|.|TRBV29-1
CSVWGEAGTDTQYF
TGCAGCGTTTGGGGGGAGGCGGGCACAGATACGCAGTATTTT
>TRBD1|TRBJ2-3|.|TRBV7-8
CASSFYDTGGSTDTQYF
TGTGCCAGCAGCTTTTACGATACAGGGGGGAGCACAGATACGCAGTATTTT